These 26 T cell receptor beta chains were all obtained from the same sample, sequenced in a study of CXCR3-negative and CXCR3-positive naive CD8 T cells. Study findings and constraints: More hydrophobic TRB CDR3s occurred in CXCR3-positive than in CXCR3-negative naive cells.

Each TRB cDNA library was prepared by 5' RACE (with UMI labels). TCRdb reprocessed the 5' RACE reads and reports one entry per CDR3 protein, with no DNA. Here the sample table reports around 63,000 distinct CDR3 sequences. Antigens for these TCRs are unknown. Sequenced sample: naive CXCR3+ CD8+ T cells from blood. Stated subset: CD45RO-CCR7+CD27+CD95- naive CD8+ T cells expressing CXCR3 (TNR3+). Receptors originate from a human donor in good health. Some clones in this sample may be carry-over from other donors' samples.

CDR3 amino acids: CAISLGTSGALYEQYF. This sequence joins TRBV10-3 and TRBJ2-7; TCRdb names TRBD2, which stays unverified in the absence of DNA. The CDR3 sequence is 16 residues long. CDR1 ENHRY and CDR2 SYGVKD come from the germline V gene.

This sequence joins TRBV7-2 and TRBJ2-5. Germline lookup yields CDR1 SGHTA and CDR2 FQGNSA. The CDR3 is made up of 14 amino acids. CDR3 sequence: CASSPSPKGETQYF.

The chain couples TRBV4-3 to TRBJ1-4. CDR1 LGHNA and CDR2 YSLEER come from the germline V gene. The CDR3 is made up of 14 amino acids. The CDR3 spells CASSQDLLNEKLFF.

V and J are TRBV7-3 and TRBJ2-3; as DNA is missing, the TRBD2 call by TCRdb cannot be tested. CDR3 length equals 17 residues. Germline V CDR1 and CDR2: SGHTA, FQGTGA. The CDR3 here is CASSPGPSGGVSDTQYF. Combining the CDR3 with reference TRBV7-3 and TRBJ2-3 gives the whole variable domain GAGVSQTPSNKVTEKGKYVELRCDPISGHTALYWYRQSLGQGPEFLIYFQGTGAADDSGLPNDRFFAVRPEGSVSTLKIQRTERGDSAVYLCASSPGPSGGVSDTQYFGPGTRLTVL.

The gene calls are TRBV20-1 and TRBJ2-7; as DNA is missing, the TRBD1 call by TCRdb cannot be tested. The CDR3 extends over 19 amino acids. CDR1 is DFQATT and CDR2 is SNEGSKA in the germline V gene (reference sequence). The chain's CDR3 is CSASPSAGTPTNLPGEQYF.

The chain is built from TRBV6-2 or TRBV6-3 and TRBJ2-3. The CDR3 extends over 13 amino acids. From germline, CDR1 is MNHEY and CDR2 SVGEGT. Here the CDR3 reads CASSYFRTDTQYF.

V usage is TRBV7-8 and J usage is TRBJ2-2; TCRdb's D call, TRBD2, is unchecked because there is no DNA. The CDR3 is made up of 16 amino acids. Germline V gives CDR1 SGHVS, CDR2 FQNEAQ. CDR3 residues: CASSPWGGQGTGELFF.

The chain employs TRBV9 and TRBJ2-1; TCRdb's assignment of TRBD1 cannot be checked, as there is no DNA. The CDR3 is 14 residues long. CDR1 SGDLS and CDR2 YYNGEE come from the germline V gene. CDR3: CASSVSGGVDEQFF.

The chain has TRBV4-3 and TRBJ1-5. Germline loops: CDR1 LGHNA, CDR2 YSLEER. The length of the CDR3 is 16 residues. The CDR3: CASSQEGPTIHQPQHF.

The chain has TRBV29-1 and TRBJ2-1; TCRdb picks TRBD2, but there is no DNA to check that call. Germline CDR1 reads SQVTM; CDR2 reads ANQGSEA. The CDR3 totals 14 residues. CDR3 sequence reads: CSVDAGGLGNEQFF.

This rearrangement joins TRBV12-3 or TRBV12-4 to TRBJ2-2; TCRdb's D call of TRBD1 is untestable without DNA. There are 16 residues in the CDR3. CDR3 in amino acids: CASIVFDRRNTGELFF.

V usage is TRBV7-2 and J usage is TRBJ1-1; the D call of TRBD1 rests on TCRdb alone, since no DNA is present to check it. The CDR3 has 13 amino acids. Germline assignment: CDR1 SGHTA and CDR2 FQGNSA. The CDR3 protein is CASSLPHSYEAFF.

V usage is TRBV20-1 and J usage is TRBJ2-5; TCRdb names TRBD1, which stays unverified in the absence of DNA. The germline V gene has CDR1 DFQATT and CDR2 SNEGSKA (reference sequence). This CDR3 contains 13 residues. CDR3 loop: CSARGGDQETQYF.

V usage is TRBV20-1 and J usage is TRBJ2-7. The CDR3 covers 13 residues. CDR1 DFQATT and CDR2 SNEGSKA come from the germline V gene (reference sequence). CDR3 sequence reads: CSARSAVSYEQYF.

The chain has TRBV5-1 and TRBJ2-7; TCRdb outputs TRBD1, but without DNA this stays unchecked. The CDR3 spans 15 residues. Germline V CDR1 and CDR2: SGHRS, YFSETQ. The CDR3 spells CASSSGTILGYEQYF.

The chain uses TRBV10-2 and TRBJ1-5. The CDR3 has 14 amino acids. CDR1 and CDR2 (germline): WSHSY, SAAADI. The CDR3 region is CASSLLDENQPQHF.

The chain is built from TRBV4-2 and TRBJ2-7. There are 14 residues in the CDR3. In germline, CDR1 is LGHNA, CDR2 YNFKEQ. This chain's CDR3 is CASSQDRDTYEQYF.

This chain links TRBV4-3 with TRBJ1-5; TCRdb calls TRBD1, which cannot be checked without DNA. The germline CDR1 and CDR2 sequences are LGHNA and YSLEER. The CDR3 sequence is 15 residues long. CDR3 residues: CASSQDGTDNQPQHF.

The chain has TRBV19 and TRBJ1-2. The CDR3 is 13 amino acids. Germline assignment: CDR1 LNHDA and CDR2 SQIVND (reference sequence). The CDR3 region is CASTSGRAYGYTF.

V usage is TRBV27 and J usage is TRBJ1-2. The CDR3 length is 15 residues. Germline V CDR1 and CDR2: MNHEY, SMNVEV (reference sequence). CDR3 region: CASSLLGRTNYGYTF.

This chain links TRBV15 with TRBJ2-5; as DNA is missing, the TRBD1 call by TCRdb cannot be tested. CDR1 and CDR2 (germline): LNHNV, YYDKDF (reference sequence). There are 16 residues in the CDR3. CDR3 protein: CATSINRDRGAETQYF.

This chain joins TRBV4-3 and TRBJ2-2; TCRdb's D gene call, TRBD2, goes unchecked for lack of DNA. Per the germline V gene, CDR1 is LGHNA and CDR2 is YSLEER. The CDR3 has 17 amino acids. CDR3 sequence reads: CASSQDPTDSNTGELFF.

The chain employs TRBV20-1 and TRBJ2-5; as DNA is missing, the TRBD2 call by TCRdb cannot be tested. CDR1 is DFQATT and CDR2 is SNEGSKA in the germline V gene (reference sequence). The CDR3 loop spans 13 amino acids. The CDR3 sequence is CSARAQPQETQYF.

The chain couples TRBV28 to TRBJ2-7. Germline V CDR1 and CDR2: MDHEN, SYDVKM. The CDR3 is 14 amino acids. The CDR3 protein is CASSLQAISYEQYF.

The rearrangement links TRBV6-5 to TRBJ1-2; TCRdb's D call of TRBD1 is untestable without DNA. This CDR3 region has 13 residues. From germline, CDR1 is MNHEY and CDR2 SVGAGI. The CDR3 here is CASSTRDSATYTF.

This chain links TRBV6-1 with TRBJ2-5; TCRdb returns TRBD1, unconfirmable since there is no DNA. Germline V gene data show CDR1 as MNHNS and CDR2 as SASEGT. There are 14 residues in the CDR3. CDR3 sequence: CASSWDTEQETQYF.